This T cell receptor beta chain was identified in a study of blood T cell repertoires in COVID-19. This CDR3 is 15 amino acids long. Trimming removed 0 bases at V and 3 bases at J, with 8 bases between. Germline CDR1 reads MGHRA; CDR2 reads YSYEKL. Sequencing was performed with immunoSEQ multiplex PCR; in TCRdb, only in-frame clones are kept and a portion is missing. The sample consists of over 200,000 clones, approximately 88% of them appearing once. The TCR sequence derives from a woman in her thirties who had been exposed to COVID-19. Sequencing was carried out using PBMCs or T cells enriched from blood (not recorded which). The chain combines TRBV4-1 with TRBJ2-2; D remains ambiguous. The DNA for the CDR3 is TGCGCCAGCAGCCAAGACAGGTCGGACACCGGGGAGCTGTTTTTT. Translated: CASSQDRSDTGELFF.